This paragraph covers one TCR beta chain sequence. Only in-frame clones appear in the TCRdb table, and some are missing; sequencing was by immunoSEQ multiplex PCR. There are 2 million to 2.5 million clones in the sample; more than 80% occur only once, and 0.3% to 0.4% lies in the top ten. This entry is derived from a study of shared clonotypes between healthy human individuals. Study-wide background: Three plates were used per donor for CD4 naive, three for CD4 memory, two for CD8 naive and one for CD8 memory.

V dropped 6 bases and J dropped 5; count of bases not matched to a gene: 6. This CDR3 comprises 14 residues. The germline V gene encodes CDR1 MNHNS and CDR2 SASEGT. Sequencing used naive CD4+ T cells from PBMCs. Specified subset: CD45RA+ positively selected. The V and J genes are TRBV6-1 and TRBJ1-1; 10 positions agree with TRBD1. This sequence was found in a young man in good health. Some clones in this sample may be carry-over from other donors' samples. CDR3: CASRAGQGVTEAFF. DNA for the CDR3: TGTGCCAGCAGAGCAGGACAGGGGGTGACTGAAGCTTTCTTT.